One sample yielded the 2 T cell receptor beta chains listed below, sequenced in a study of technical replicates of blood from several donors. Repertoires were generated with immunoSEQ multiplex PCR, while TCRdb's copy carries only in-frame clones and drops some. Among fewer than 20,000 clones listed, roughly four fifths were seen once. Sequencing was performed on PBMCs. The source is a human donor in good health. Some clones in this sample may be carry-over from other donors' samples.

The chain has TRBV27 and TRBJ2-7; tentative D call: TRBD1 (6 bases). V lost 3 bases and J 5 bases, leaving 8 bases between the germline ends. Germline V CDR1 and CDR2: MNHEY, SMNVEV (reference sequence). CDR3 length: 12 residues. The CDR3 coding sequence is TGTGCCAGCAGTTTTCAGGGGAACGAGCAGTACTTC. Its translation: CASSFQGNEQYF.

This clone came up once. CDR3 bases: TGTGCCAGTAGTTCAGGGTTCCAGCCCCAGCATTTT. Translating gives CASSSGFQPQHF. The rearrangement links TRBV19 to TRBJ1-5, with a tentative D call TRBD1 (5 bases). The V gene's germline CDR1 is LNHDA and CDR2 SQIVND (reference sequence). This CDR3 has 12 amino acids. Trimming stripped 5 bases from V and 7 bases from J, with 9 bases between.